Listed here are 30 T cell receptor beta chains from one sample, sequenced in a study of cytomegalovirus exposure and HLA in healthy donors (dated by TCRdb to about 2017). The receptor library was made with the immunoSEQ multiplex PCR assay. The multiplex PCR relied on a mix of 60 forward primers for TCR Vbeta segments and 13 reverse primers for TCR Jbeta segments. In its TCRdb copy, this immuneACCESS table keeps in-frame sequences only and misses some clones. Where compared with another copy, unresolved V genes explain less than half of these, and the others have no known cause. Here the sample has 180,000 or so clones; around three quarters occur a single time. Clones ranked in the top ten supply 1.5% to 2% of the sample. Sample: PBMCs. These receptors were taken from a woman in her 30s in good health and CMV-seronegative.

This clone was observed once. The J gene is TRBJ2-7, the V gene TRBV27, with D perhaps TRBD1 (7 bases). V was trimmed by 5 bases and J by 7 bases, leaving 21 bases between them. The CDR3 consists of 15 residues. Germline V lookup: CDR1 MNHEY, CDR2 SMNVEV (reference sequence). CDR3 DNA sequence: TGTGCCAGCAGTCTAGGGGGCAGGGGGGTGGGGGAGCAGTACTTC. Translating gives CASSLGGRGVGEQYF.

This chain connects TRBV18 to TRBJ1-1, with TRBD1 matching 8 bases. Per germline, CDR1 KGHSH and CDR2 LQKENI. The CDR3 is 16 amino acids. The trim removed 3 bases at V and 0 bases at J, leaving 6 bases unmatched. The CDR3 loop reads CASSPRQGSMNTEAFF. The DNA for the CDR3 is TGTGCCAGCTCACCTAGACAGGGGAGTATGAACACTGAAGCTTTCTTT.

V is TRBV6-5 and J is TRBJ1-2; 9 nucleotides agree with TRBD1. Germline V gene lookup returns CDR1 MNHEY and CDR2 SVGAGI. The CDR3 sequence is 15 residues long. The V gene end was trimmed by 2 bases and the J gene end by 7 bases; junction bases not matched to a gene: 8. In nucleotides, the CDR3 is TGTGCCAGCAGTTACACCGGACAGGGGCTATCTGGCTACACCTTC. Residues: CASSYTGQGLSGYTF.

This chain links TRBV7-2 with TRBJ2-6, with TRBD1 matching 9 bases. The CDR3 spans 18 residues. With 5 bases clipped from V and 0 bases from J, the junction kept 8 bases outside the gene matches. Germline V gene lookup returns CDR1 SGHTA and CDR2 FQGNSA. This CDR3 reads CASSRRTGGYSGANVLTF. In DNA form, the CDR3 reads TGTGCCAGCAGCCGGAGAACAGGGGGCTACTCTGGGGCCAACGTCCTGACTTTC. The variable domain in full, with the rest retrieved from reference TRBV7-2 and TRBJ2-6, is GAGVSQSPSNKVTEKGKDVELRCDPISGHTALYWYRQSLGQGLEFLIYFQGNSAPDKSGLPSDRFSAERTGGSVSTLTIQRTQQEDSAVYLCASSRRTGGYSGANVLTFGAGSRLTVL.

The chain joins TRBV11-1 to TRBJ1-4; D gene ambiguous. The V gene's germline CDR1 is SGHAT and CDR2 FQDESV (reference sequence). The CDR3 runs 15 residues. Trimming removed 2 bases at V and 4 bases at J, with 11 bases between. The CDR3 protein is CASSLRGQYNEKLFF. The CDR3 coding sequence is TGTGCCAGCAGCTTACGTGGGCAGTATAATGAAAAACTGTTTTTT.

This sequence joins TRBV2 and TRBJ2-1; D might be TRBD1 (5 bases). Deletions cut 7 bases from V and 6 bases from J, with 19 bases between. Looked up from germline, CDR1 is SNHLY and CDR2 is FYNNEI. This CDR3 has 15 amino acids. The CDR3 coding sequence is TGTGCCAGCACAAATGGGGCCAGAGACGCCAATGAGCAGTTCTTC. The encoded protein is CASTNGARDANEQFF.

This chain connects TRBV19 to TRBJ1-6, with D perhaps matching TRBD1 (5 bases). Germline CDR1 reads LNHDA; CDR2 reads SQIVND (reference sequence). The CDR3 sequence is 18 residues long. V was clipped by 7 bases and J by 6 bases, with 25 bases between them. CDR3 DNA: TGTGCCAGTACCCCGACAGCCATCTCATCTATAGTTAATTCACCCCTCCACTTT. Translated: CASTPTAISSIVNSPLHF.

The chain recombines TRBV5-1 with TRBJ1-2; weak D call: TRBD1 (6 bases). Germline CDR1 and CDR2: SGHRS and YFSETQ. V was cut by 3 bases and J by 3 bases, with 18 bases left in between. The CDR3 is 16 amino acids. The CDR3 nucleotides are TGCGCCAGCAGCTGGACCAGGTTCAGGGGTGACTATGGCTACACCTTC. Its protein product is CASSWTRFRGDYGYTF.

The chain joins TRBV4-3 to TRBJ1-6; D may be TRBD1 (6 bases). The CDR3 spans 16 residues. The germline V and J ends were trimmed by 0 bases and 7 bases, with 13 bases remaining between them. Germline V gene data show CDR1 as LGHNA and CDR2 as YSLEER. The CDR3: CASSQERDIRNSPLHF. In nucleotides, the CDR3 is TGCGCCAGCAGCCAAGAACGGGACATTAGGAATTCACCCCTCCACTTT.

V gene TRBV29-1 combines with J gene TRBJ1-2; 8 bases agree with TRBD1. The germline V gene encodes CDR1 SQVTM and CDR2 ANQGSEA. The CDR3 is 15 amino acids. With V trimmed by 5 bases and J by 4 bases, 12 bases remained unmatched. The CDR3 nucleotides are TGCAGCGTTACCTCTTCCCGGGACAGGCCCTATGGCTACACCTTC. It translates to CSVTSSRDRPYGYTF. Together with reference TRBV29-1 and TRBJ1-2, the CDR3 gives the full variable domain: SAVISQKPSRDICQRGTSLTIQCQVDSQVTMMFWYRQQPGQSLTLIATANQGSEATYESGFVIDKFPISRPNLTFSTLTVSNMSPEDSSIYLCSVTSSRDRPYGYTFGSGTRLTVV.

This rearrangement joins TRBV12-5 to TRBJ2-7; 8 bases are a match to TRBD2. This CDR3 comprises 14 residues. Losses at the gene ends were 4 bases for V and 6 bases for J; bases not matched to a gene: 8. The V gene's germline CDR1 is LGHNT and CDR2 FRNRAP. The CDR3 region has the DNA TGTGCTAGTGGTTCCCTCGGGACTAGGGGCGAGCAGTACTTC. It codes for CASGSLGTRGEQYF.

The V gene is TRBV6-6, the J gene TRBJ1-1; 9 bases fit TRBD1. The CDR3 runs to 13 residues. Per germline, CDR1 MNHNY and CDR2 SVGAGI (reference sequence). V lost 4 bases, J lost 10 bases, and 7 bases stayed unmatched. CDR3 nucleotide sequence: TGTGCCAGCAGTTTAGGACAGGGGTTGGGAGCTTTCTTT. It encodes CASSLGQGLGAFF.

The chain carries TRBV28 and TRBJ2-7; TRBD2 agrees at 9 bases. Germline V gene lookup returns CDR1 MDHEN and CDR2 SYDVKM. The trim removed 2 bases at V and 7 bases at J, leaving 6 bases unmatched. This CDR3 has 14 residues. Here the CDR3 DNA reads TGTGCCAGCAGTTTAGGAGCGGGGGGAAGGGAGCAGTACTTC. It specifies CASSLGAGGREQYF.

This clone was seen only a few times. The V and J genes are TRBV6-4 and TRBJ2-1; 7 bases match TRBD2. Germline V gene lookup returns CDR1 MRHNA and CDR2 SNTAGT. Trimming removed 3 bases from V and 6 bases from J; junction bases left unmatched: 5. The CDR3 has 14 residues. CDR3 protein: CASSDGREGNEQFF. The CDR3 coding sequence is TGTGCCAGCAGTGATGGAAGGGAGGGCAATGAGCAGTTCTTC.

The CDR3 sequence is CASRSQGVDEQYF. The CDR3 bases are TGTGCCAGCCGATCACAGGGCGTGGACGAGCAGTACTTC. The genes are TRBV14 and TRBJ2-7; possible D gene TRBD1, 6 bases. The CDR3 spans 13 residues. With 8 bases removed from V and 5 bases from J, the gap between germline ends came to 16 bases. Germline values: CDR1 SGHDN, CDR2 FVKESK.

This clone was counted between two and nine times. V gene TRBV4-1 combines with J gene TRBJ1-1, with D unclear. Looked up from germline, CDR1 is MGHRA and CDR2 is YSYEKL. The CDR3 totals 14 residues. The V gene lost 5 bases and the J gene lost 0 bases, with 10 bases spanning the gap. CDR3 DNA: TGCGCCAGCAGCAGCCCGAGGATGAACACTGAAGCTTTCTTT. It translates to CASSSPRMNTEAFF.

The chain is built from TRBV5-1 and TRBJ2-3; TRBD1 matches 7 bases. The germline CDR1 and CDR2 sequences are SGHRS and YFSETQ. J was trimmed by 5 bases and V by 1 base; bases with no gene match: 7. The CDR3 covers 15 residues. DNA for the CDR3: TGCGCCAGCAGCTTGAGCACAGGGGTGAGAGATACGCAGTATTTT. Protein product: CASSLSTGVRDTQYF.

The J gene is TRBJ1-1, the V gene TRBV4-2, with no clear D. The V gene lost 4 bases and the J gene lost 1 base, with 19 bases spanning the gap. From germline, CDR1 is LGHNA and CDR2 YNFKEQ. The CDR3 spans 17 residues. CDR3: CASSPADTHLTNTEAFF. CDR3 DNA: TGTGCCAGCAGCCCGGCCGACACCCACCTAACGAACACTGAAGCTTTCTTT.

The V call is TRBV7-2, the J call TRBJ1-6; D is possibly TRBD1 (6 bases). Germline values: CDR1 SGHTA, CDR2 FQGNSA. Trimming shortened V by 3 bases and J by 8 bases, and 11 bases separated the two germline ends. CDR3 length equals 14 residues. CDR3 loop: CASSLTGPDSPLHF. DNA for the CDR3: TGTGCCAGCAGCTTGACAGGACCTGATTCACCCCTCCACTTT. The whole variable domain, remainder taken from reference TRBV7-2 and TRBJ1-6, is GAGVSQSPSNKVTEKGKDVELRCDPISGHTALYWYRQSLGQGLEFLIYFQGNSAPDKSGLPSDRFSAERTGGSVSTLTIQRTQQEDSAVYLCASSLTGPDSPLHFGNGTRLTVT.

The CDR3 spells CASSSWDRVNIQYF. The CDR3 DNA is TGTGCCAGCAGCTCCTGGGACAGAGTAAACATTCAGTACTTC. This chain links TRBV5-6 with TRBJ2-4, with 7 bases that match TRBD1. This CDR3 spans 14 amino acids. Unmatched junction bases numbered 6, after V lost 3 bases and J lost 6 bases. Per germline, CDR1 SGHDT and CDR2 YYEEEE.

The V gene is TRBV18, the J gene TRBJ2-2; D might be TRBD1 (6 bases). The CDR3 sequence is 16 residues long. Germline V gene data show CDR1 as KGHSH and CDR2 as LQKENI. V dropped 0 bases and J dropped 7 bases, with 15 bases sitting between them. The CDR3 sequence: CASSPPSRDIGGELFF. The CDR3 bases are TGTGCCAGCTCACCACCGTCCCGGGACATCGGCGGGGAGCTGTTTTTT. Combining the CDR3 with reference TRBV18 and TRBJ2-2 gives the whole variable domain NAGVMQNPRHLVRRRGQEARLRCSPMKGHSHVYWYRQLPEEGLKFMVYLQKENIIDESGMPKERFSAEFPKEGPSILRIQQVVRGDSAAYFCASSPPSRDIGGELFFGEGSRLTVL.

The chain employs TRBV6-1 and TRBJ1-1; D is undetermined. V was cut by 6 bases and J by 3 bases, with 17 bases left in between. Germline CDR1 MNHNS, CDR2 SASEGT. The CDR3 has 15 residues. The CDR3 loop reads CASRTQFFRDTEAFF. In DNA, the CDR3 is TGTGCCAGCAGGACGCAATTTTTCCGGGACACTGAAGCTTTCTTT.

This clone showed up just a few times. This chain connects TRBV7-9 to TRBJ1-5; D is undetermined. CDR3 length equals 14 residues. Germline assignment: CDR1 SEHNR and CDR2 FQNEAQ (reference sequence). Deletions cut 0 bases from V and 7 bases from J, with 10 bases between. Written as DNA, the CDR3 is TGTGCCAGCAGCTTAGCATCAGTTTTCCAGCCCCAGCATTTT. Its translation is CASSLASVFQPQHF.

The CDR3 spells CASSPGQVNYEQYF. CDR3 sequence (DNA): TGTGCCAGCTCACCGGGACAGGTGAACTACGAGCAGTACTTC. V is TRBV18 and J is TRBJ2-7; 8 positions agree with TRBD1. Germline-derived CDR1 and CDR2 are KGHSH and LQKENI. The CDR3 consists of 14 residues. Trimming took 3 bases from V and 3 from J; bases not matched to a gene: 4.

The V and J genes are TRBV6-5 and TRBJ1-1; 8 bases agree with TRBD1. The V gene end was trimmed by 2 bases and the J gene end by 4 bases; junction bases not matched to a gene: 3. Germline CDR1 MNHEY, CDR2 SVGAGI. The CDR3 is made up of 14 amino acids. The CDR3 sequence is CASSYGQGATEAFF. CDR3 nucleotide sequence: TGTGCCAGCAGTTACGGGCAGGGGGCCACTGAAGCTTTCTTT.

This chain links TRBV20-1 with TRBJ2-1; D is uncertain. The CDR3 is made up of 10 amino acids. V lost 7 bases and J lost 6, with 7 bases in between. Germline V gives CDR1 DFQATT, CDR2 SNEGSKA (reference sequence). The CDR3 loop is CSGAFNEQFF. The CDR3 DNA sequence: TGCAGTGGGGCCTTCAATGAGCAGTTCTTC.

The chain carries TRBV5-1 and TRBJ2-1; TRBD1 agrees at 8 bases. Germline CDR1 SGHRS, CDR2 YFSETQ. CDR3 size: 13 residues. J gave up 7 bases and V 4 bases, and 4 bases lay outside the gene matches. This CDR3 reads CASSETGVNEQFF. The DNA of the CDR3 is TGCGCCAGCAGCGAGACAGGGGTTAATGAGCAGTTCTTC.

This clone appeared a few times. This chain joins TRBV19 and TRBJ2-4; no clear D. The CDR3 is 16 residues long. V was pared by 6 bases and J by 11 bases, with 26 bases between. Germline CDR1 is LNHDA and CDR2 is SQIVND (reference sequence). This CDR3 reads CASRSDPGSGRPFQYF. DNA of the CDR3: TGTGCCAGTAGGTCAGATCCCGGGTCCGGAAGGCCTTTTCAGTACTTC.

This clone was seen a single time. An end of the junction differs from the germline gene, which may be a read error. The rearrangement joins TRBV5-6 to TRBJ1-2; the D is unclear. The CDR3 length is 14 residues. The germline V gene has CDR1 SGHDT and CDR2 YYEEEE. The CDR3 here is CASSLAQGVSASGF. For the CDR3, the DNA is TGTGCCAGCAGCTTGGCCCAAGGAGTGTCAGCCTCCGGCTTC.

This sequence joins TRBV9 and TRBJ1-5; possible D gene TRBD1, 6 bases. V dropped 4 bases and J dropped 6 bases, with 11 bases sitting between them. CDR3 length equals 13 residues. Germline CDR1 and CDR2: SGDLS and YYNGEE. The DNA of the CDR3 is TGTGCCAGCAGCCCCTCGGACAGTCAGCCCCAGCATTTT. It translates to CASSPSDSQPQHF.